This entry concerns a single T cell receptor (beta chain). The data are from a study of blood T cell repertoires in COVID-19. Study information: The origin of the acute and convalescent COVID-19 samples was the United States, Italy and Spain. From T cells, B-cell-depleted T cells, or PBMCs came the material, which was cDNA or gDNA.

As handled by the study authors: Reference gene primer amplification in the assay estimated nucleated cell counts. Only in-frame clones appear in the TCRdb table, and some are missing; sequencing was by immunoSEQ multiplex PCR. V and J calls plus clone size are reproduced from that table; the DNA served to infer D and trimming. The sample has tens of thousands of clones, 74% seen once. V gave up 1 base and J gave up 5 bases, with 11 bases separating them. The germline V gene has CDR1 SGHTA and CDR2 FQGNSA. The CDR3 is 14 amino acids. The material sequenced was peripheral blood. The chain has TRBV7-2 and TRBJ1-1, with D maybe TRBD1 (6 bases). This receptor was obtained from a woman at least 80 years old with acute or convalescent COVID-19. This CDR3 is CASSLEGGGTEAFF. The DNA of the CDR3 is TGTGCCAGCAGCTTAGAGGGAGGGGGAACTGAAGCTTTCTTT.